This record covers a single T cell receptor beta chain. As yet, its antigen is unknown. This entry is derived from a study of T-cell memory formation after mild COVID-19. Background on the study: Largely, TCR clusters stayed within a single donor. General study findings and limits: Later expanders leaned CD4+, whereas clones that contracted between day 15 and 85 were balanced CD4/CD8.

Using constant-segment primers, 5'RACE produced TCR alpha and TCR beta cDNA libraries carrying sample barcodes and UMIs. TCRdb reanalysed the 5' RACE reads using MiXCR and keeps one entry per CDR3 protein. The sample yields roughly 600,000 distinct CDR3 sequences, approximately 19% seen once. With 3 bases removed from V and 2 bases from J, the gap between germline ends came to 14 bases. The germline CDR1 and CDR2 sequences are GTSNPN and SVGIG (reference sequence). This CDR3 contains 15 residues. Sequenced sample: PBMCs or a T cell subset sorted from them (not recorded which). The receptor was isolated from an adult woman who had mild COVID-19 (a few samples of this study predate the infection). Cell type and time point are not known. The chain couples TRBV30 to TRBJ2-1; the D gene could be TRBD1 or TRBD2 (7 bases each). The CDR3 DNA is TGTGCCTGGAGCCCTCAGGGGGGGGCCTACAATGAGCAGTTCTTC. It specifies CAWSPQGGAYNEQFF.